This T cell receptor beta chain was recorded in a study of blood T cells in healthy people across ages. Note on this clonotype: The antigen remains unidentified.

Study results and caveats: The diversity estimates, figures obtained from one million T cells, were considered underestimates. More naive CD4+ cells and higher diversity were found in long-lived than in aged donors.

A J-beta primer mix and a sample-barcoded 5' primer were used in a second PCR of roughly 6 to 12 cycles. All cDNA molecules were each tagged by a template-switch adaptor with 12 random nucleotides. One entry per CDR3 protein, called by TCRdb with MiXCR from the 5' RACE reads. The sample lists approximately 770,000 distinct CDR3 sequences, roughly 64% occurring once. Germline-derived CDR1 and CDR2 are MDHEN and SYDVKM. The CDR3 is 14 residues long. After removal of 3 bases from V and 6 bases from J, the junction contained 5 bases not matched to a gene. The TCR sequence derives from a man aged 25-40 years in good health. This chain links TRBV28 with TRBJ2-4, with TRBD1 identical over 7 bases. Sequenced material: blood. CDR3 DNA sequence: TGTGCCAGCAGTTTTCCGGGACAGAGAAACATTCAGTACTTC. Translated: CASSFPGQRNIQYF.